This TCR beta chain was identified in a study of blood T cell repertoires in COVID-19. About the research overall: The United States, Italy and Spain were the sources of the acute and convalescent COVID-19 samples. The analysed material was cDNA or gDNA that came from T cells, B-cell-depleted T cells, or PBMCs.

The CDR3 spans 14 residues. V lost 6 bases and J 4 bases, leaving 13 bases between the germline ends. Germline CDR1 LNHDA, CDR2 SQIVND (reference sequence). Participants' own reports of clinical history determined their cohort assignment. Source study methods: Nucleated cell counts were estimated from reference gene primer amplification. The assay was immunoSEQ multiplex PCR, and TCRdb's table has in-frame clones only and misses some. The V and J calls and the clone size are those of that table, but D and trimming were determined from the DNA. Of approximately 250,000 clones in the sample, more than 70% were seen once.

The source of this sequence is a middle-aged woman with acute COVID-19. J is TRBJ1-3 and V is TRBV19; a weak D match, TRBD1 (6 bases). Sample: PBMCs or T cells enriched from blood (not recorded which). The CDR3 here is CASRFQGSGNTIYF. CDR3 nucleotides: TGTGCCAGTAGGTTCCAGGGGTCCGGAAACACCATATATTTT.